The clone carrying this T cell receptor (beta chain) occurred many times. V shed 4 bases and J shed 3 bases, with 15 bases lying between them. The length of the CDR3 is 16 residues. Germline V lookup: CDR1 MGHRA, CDR2 YSYEKL. This record belongs to a study of CD8+CD57+ T cells in acquired aplastic anemia. Genomic DNA templated the TCR beta VDJ and CDR3 profiling. Each CDR3 protein gets one entry after TCRdb re-called the reads with MiXCR. The repertoire holds 150,000 to 200,000 distinct CDR3 sequences, 64% seen once, with about half in the top ten. This chain uses TRBV4-1 with TRBJ1-4; D not certain. This sequence was found in a human donor with severe aplastic anemia or a healthy control (not recorded which). The sample was sorted CD4+, CD8+, or CD8+CD57+ T cells (not recorded which) from PBMCs. In DNA form, the CDR3 reads TGCGCCAGCAGCCCCCACGGCGTTCTGGCTAATGAAAAACTGTTTTTT. It codes for CASSPHGVLANEKLFF.